This T cell receptor (beta chain) stems from a study of CD8 T cells in ankylosing spondylitis. One entry per CDR3 protein, called by TCRdb with MiXCR from the 5' RACE reads. The table shows 250,000 to 400,000 distinct CDR3 sequences, with more than 9% occurring only once. Study outcomes and limitations: Disease-linked clones were reportedly significantly enriched in matched ankylosing spondylitis synovial fluid.

Notes on this clonotype: Its target is not known.

This CDR3 is built from 16 residues. The V gene end was trimmed by 0 bases and the J gene end by 2 bases; junction bases not matched to a gene: 3. In germline, CDR1 is LNHNV, CDR2 YYDKDF (reference sequence). V gene TRBV15 combines with J gene TRBJ2-1; TRBD1 aligns across 8 bases. The TCR comes from a female donor with ankylosing spondylitis or in good health (not recorded which). The sequenced material came from blood, either unsorted or a sorted T cell fraction (not recorded which). This chain's CDR3 is CATSRESGGAYNEQFF. CDR3 DNA sequence: TGTGCCACCAGCAGAGAATCAGGGGGCGCCTACAATGAGCAGTTCTTC.